The source of this T cell receptor beta chain is a study of chemoradiotherapy in HPV16-positive cancers. The V and J ends lost 7 bases and 7 bases, in that order; junction bases with no gene match: 4. The CDR3 sequence is 13 residues long. CDR1 is LNHDA, CDR2 SQIVND, per germline (reference sequence). The data were produced by immunoSEQ multiplex PCR, yet TCRdb's version contains in-frame clones alone and is incomplete. Found here are under 40,000 clones, approximately 90% of them singletons; the top ten hold around 3.1%. The sequenced sample was blood, obtained from a patient who underwent chemoradiotherapy. The sequence was collected from a human donor with HPV-associated anogenital cancer. The chain recombines TRBV19 with TRBJ2-7, with 13 bases aligning to TRBD2. The CDR3 sequence is CASTRTSGSEQYF. For the CDR3, the DNA is TGTGCCAGTACCCGGACTAGCGGGAGTGAGCAGTACTTC.